The rows below give T cell receptor beta chains drawn from one sample of a study of T cell responses to AZD1222 COVID-19 vaccine. TCRdb's copy holds only in-frame clones and misses some; the assay was immunoSEQ multiplex PCR. In the table there are roughly 180,000 clones, 80% to 95% of which are singletons. The starting material was peripheral blood, obtained 28 days after the second AZD1222 dose. The source is an adult who received the AZD1222 COVID-19 vaccine. CDR3s include the opening cysteine and the closing phenylalanine or tryptophan. The D gene is left open where the match is weak. Not all rows give a size; the values are once, few, many and, for expanded clones, a class.

CDR3 DNA	CDR3 protein	V gene	clone size	D gene	J gene	CDR3 length
TGTGCCAGCAGTGAATCCGGGGATCTGCGGCCCCAGCATTTT	CASSESGDLRPQHF	TRBV2	.	.	TRBJ1-5	14
TGTGCCAGCAGTTTTTCGGGGACTTACACTGAAGCTTTCTTT	CASSFSGTYTEAFF	TRBV27	.	.	TRBJ1-1	14
TGTGCCAGCAGTTACAGGCCGCCTGAAGCTTTCTTT	CASSYRPPEAFF	TRBV6-2/TRBV6-3	.	.	TRBJ1-1	12
TGTGCCAGCAGAGGGGACAGGGGACATGGCTACACCTTC	CASRGDRGHGYTF	TRBV9	.	TRBD1	TRBJ1-2	13
TGTGCCAGTGGGAATGGGGTAACTGAAGCTTTCTTT	CASGNGVTEAFF	TRBV9	once	.	TRBJ1-1	12
TGTGCCAGCAGCTTAGCCCCTAGCGGGGGTGGAGATACGCAGTATTTT	CASSLAPSGGGDTQYF	TRBV7-2	.	TRBD2	TRBJ2-3	16
TGTGCCAGCAGTCCATTCGCGCCGCAGGGAGAGGGTTCACCCCTCCACTTT	CASSPFAPQGEGSPLHF	TRBV6-6	.	.	TRBJ1-6	17
TGCAGCGTATCCCCCAGGTCCTACGAGCAGTACTTC	CSVSPRSYEQYF	TRBV29-1	.	.	TRBJ2-7	12
TGCGCCAGCAGCTTGGTATTCAGGGGAAACACTGAAGCTTTCTTT	CASSLVFRGNTEAFF	TRBV5-1	.	.	TRBJ1-1	15
TGTGCCAGCAGTGAAGGAGGGGTTAGCAATCAGCCCCAGCATTTT	CASSEGGVSNQPQHF	TRBV2	.	.	TRBJ1-5	15
TGTGCCAGCACGAAGACAGGAAATAGCAATCAGCCCCAGCATTTT	CASTKTGNSNQPQHF	TRBV2	.	.	TRBJ1-5	15
TGTGCCAGCAGCTTAGGACAGGGACGCACAGATACGCAGTATTTT	CASSLGQGRTDTQYF	TRBV11-2	once	TRBD1	TRBJ2-3	15
TGTGCCAGCAGCGTAGGCGGGACAGGGGGGTTCGCGAGTGAAGCTTTCTTT	CASSVGGTGGFASEAFF	TRBV9	.	TRBD1	TRBJ1-1	17
TGTGCCAGCTCACCAACGACAGGGAACTATGGCTACACCTTC	CASSPTTGNYGYTF	TRBV18	.	TRBD1	TRBJ1-2	14
TGTGCCTGGAGGCCCGGGGGGACCTATGGCTACACCTTC	CAWRPGGTYGYTF	TRBV30	.	.	TRBJ1-2	13
TGTGCCAGCAGTCGAGGGACTAGCGGGGGTTACGAGCAGTACTTC	CASSRGTSGGYEQYF	TRBV27	once	TRBD2	TRBJ2-7	15
TGTGCCAGCAGTTTTGGAGGTGACAGGGGGATAGCTGAAAAACTGTTTTTT	CASSFGGDRGIAEKLFF	TRBV28	.	TRBD1	TRBJ1-4	17
TGTGCCAGCAGCATGGGGGACATCGGGGAGCTGTTTTTT	CASSMGDIGELFF	TRBV5-6	.	.	TRBJ2-2	13
TGTGCCAGCAGCCTCATGAGGGGATTCGGCACCGGGGAGCTGTTTTTT	CASSLMRGFGTGELFF	TRBV3-1/TRBV3-2	.	.	TRBJ2-2	16
TGTGCCAGCAGCTTAGCGGGGGACAACTCCTACGAGCAGTACTTC	CASSLAGDNSYEQYF	TRBV7-9	.	.	TRBJ2-7	15
TGCGCCAGCAGCCAAATAGCTCCGGACAATGAGCAGTTCTTC	CASSQIAPDNEQFF	TRBV4-3	.	.	TRBJ2-1	14
TGTGCCAGCAAACCGGCCGTGAACACTGAAGCTTTCTTT	CASKPAVNTEAFF	TRBV5-5	.	.	TRBJ1-1	13
TGTGCCAGCAGTTTCACAGGGACGTTCAGTGGCTACACCTTC	CASSFTGTFSGYTF	TRBV6-6	.	.	TRBJ1-2	14
TGTGCCAGCAGCTCATCTGTAGGAGGAAATCAGCCCCAGCATTTT	CASSSSVGGNQPQHF	TRBV3-1/TRBV3-2	.	.	TRBJ1-5	15
TGCGCCAGCAGCCAAGATCGACAGGGCTCTGGGGCCAACGTCCTGACTTTC	CASSQDRQGSGANVLTF	TRBV4-1	once	TRBD1	TRBJ2-6	17
TGTGCCAGCAGCCCTGTCGGAGAGACCCAGTACTTC	CASSPVGETQYF	TRBV14	.	.	TRBJ2-5	12
TGTGCCAGTAGTAGCCAGGACGGTGACAATCAGCCCCAGCATTTT	CASSSQDGDNQPQHF	TRBV19	.	.	TRBJ1-5	15
TGTGCCAGCAGTGATTTTTTCGGGGAGAATCAGCCCCAGCATTTT	CASSDFFGENQPQHF	TRBV6-1	.	.	TRBJ1-5	15
TGTGCCAGTAGTAAAACAGGGTCGGCTAATGAAAAACTGTTTTTT	CASSKTGSANEKLFF	TRBV19	.	.	TRBJ1-4	15
TGTGCCAGCAGCTTGGGCAGGGGGGTCAATCAGCCCCAGCATTTT	CASSLGRGVNQPQHF	TRBV5-6	.	TRBD1	TRBJ1-5	15
TGTGCCAGCTCACCAGAGAAGAATTCCATGAACACTGAAGCTTTCTTT	CASSPEKNSMNTEAFF	TRBV18	.	.	TRBJ1-1	16
TGTGCCAGCAGTAACCCGCGAGACAGGTCTAGCAATCAGCCCCAGCATTTT	CASSNPRDRSSNQPQHF	TRBV6-2/TRBV6-3	.	.	TRBJ1-5	17
TGTGCCAGCTCACTAGGACAGGGGGCGAGACAGCCCCAGCATTTT	CASSLGQGARQPQHF	TRBV18	once	TRBD1	TRBJ1-5	15